This T cell receptor beta chain was identified during a study of T cell responses to AZD1222 COVID-19 vaccine. The wider study: Analysis merged second doses at about 4 or about 12 weeks. Regarding the study as a whole: At 160-218 and 743-854, vaccine-associated CD4 TCRs were dominant, and they spanned spike. Spike-specific TCR breadth and depth grew following two AZD1222 doses. Mostly white British, mostly female donors; authors suggested clonal diversity may be underestimated.

Profiling relied on immunoSEQ multiplex PCR, and the TCRdb table lists in-frame clones only, not all of them. The table has over 120,000 clones, about 93% seen once. Comments on this clone: The antigen remains unidentified.

Trimming shortened V by 3 bases and J by 3 bases, and 11 bases separated the two germline ends. This CDR3 is built from 15 residues. Germline values: CDR1 SGHDN, CDR2 FVKESK. This material consisted of peripheral blood, taken on day 0 of AZD1222 vaccination. This clonotype originated in an adult in good health. The chain is built from TRBV14 and TRBJ2-2, with D unresolved. The CDR3 loop reads CASSHKMWDTGELFF. The CDR3 DNA follows: TGTGCCAGCAGCCACAAGATGTGGGACACCGGGGAGCTGTTTTTT.